The clone carrying this T cell receptor beta chain has a count of ten or more. This entry comes from a study of glioma-infiltrating T cells. The iRepertoire nested amplicon-rescue multiplex PCR amplified TCR alpha and beta CDR3s from RNA. TCRdb reanalysed the multiplex PCR reads using MiXCR and keeps one entry per CDR3 protein. The sample has fewer than 110,000 distinct CDR3 sequences, under 30% seen once; the top ten hold 44%. This TCR was sampled from a human donor with low-grade glioma or glioblastoma, undergoing nonglioma brain surgery, or in good health (not recorded which). Sequencing was done on a sample of glioma tissue, nonneoplastic brain tissue, or PBMCs (not recorded which).

The CDR3 DNA reads as TGTGCCAGCAGCGACACCCCCTACACTGAAGCTTTCTTT. As protein: CASSDTPYTEAFF. The rearrangement joins TRBV7-9 to TRBJ1-1, with D uncertain. The CDR3 runs 13 residues. Trimming stripped 5 bases from V and 3 bases from J, with 10 bases between. Germline loops: CDR1 SEHNR, CDR2 FQNEAQ (reference sequence).